A selection of T cell receptor beta chains follows, all from one sample in a study of blood T cell repertoires in COVID-19. Assay used: immunoSEQ multiplex PCR; TCRdb lists only in-frame clones, some missing. The data show some 110,000 clones, with roughly 91% seen just once and approximately 5.1% held by the top ten. The source material was peripheral blood. All receptors come from a human donor in a cohort sampled during active COVID-19. CDR3s include the opening cysteine and the closing phenylalanine or tryptophan. The D gene is left open where the match is weak. Only some rows state a clone size, as once, few, many or a class for expanded clones.

J gene	V gene	clone size	D gene	CDR3 protein	CDR3 DNA
TRBJ2-1	TRBV4-1	-	-	CASSQNTQTGKVVHEQFF	TGCGCCAGCAGCCAAAATACGCAAACAGGGAAAGTGGTCCATGAGCAGTTCTTC
TRBJ2-7	TRBV28	-	-	CASSPGTGVPYEQYF	TGTGCCAGCAGTCCCGGGACTGGGGTCCCCTACGAGCAGTACTTC
TRBJ2-1	TRBV4-1	-	-	CASSQEGLREQFF	TGCGCCAGCAGCCAAGAAGGACTCAGGGAGCAGTTCTTC
TRBJ1-4	TRBV5-1	once	TRBD1	CASSLDGDRPLERLFF	TGCGCCAGCAGCTTGGATGGGGACAGGCCTTTAGAAAGGCTGTTTTTT
TRBJ1-5	TRBV18	-	TRBD1	CASSPLGGGDQPQHF	TGTGCCAGCTCACCCCTTGGAGGGGGCGATCAGCCCCAGCATTTT
TRBJ2-5	TRBV24-1	-	TRBD2	CATSEASGGIKTQYF	TGTGCCACCAGTGAAGCTAGCGGGGGTATAAAGACCCAGTACTTC
TRBJ1-5	TRBV12-5	-	-	CASGVNQPQHF	TGTGCTAGTGGTGTAAATCAGCCCCAGCATTTT
TRBJ2-6	TRBV21-1	-	-	CASNAGHSGANVLTF	TGTGCCAGCAACGCGGGCCATTCTGGGGCCAACGTCCTGACTTTC
TRBJ2-1	TRBV4-1	-	TRBD2	CASSQGGGSYNEQFF	TGCGCCAGCAGCCAAGGCGGGGGCTCCTACAATGAGCAGTTCTTC
TRBJ1-1	TRBV7-9	-	TRBD1	CASSLGQGVTEAFF	TGTGCCAGCAGCTTAGGACAGGGAGTCACTGAAGCTTTCTTT
TRBJ2-7	TRBV28	-	TRBD2	CASSSGGIQGEYF	TGTGCCAGCAGTTCGGGGGGGATTCAGGGAGAGTACTTC
TRBJ2-7	TRBV29-1	-	-	CSVVGGTYEQYF	TGCAGCGTTGTTGGCGGAACCTACGAGCAGTACTTC
TRBJ2-7	TRBV20-1	-	-	CSARSGHEQYF	TGCAGTGCTAGGTCAGGCCACGAGCAGTACTTC
TRBJ2-1	TRBV27	-	TRBD2	CATAQGLAGARSYNEQFF	TGTGCCACGGCCCAGGGATTAGCGGGAGCAAGATCCTACAATGAGCAGTTCTTC
TRBJ2-3	TRBV15	-	-	CATSSSSPDTQYF	TGTGCCACCAGCAGTAGTAGCCCCGATACGCAGTATTTT
TRBJ1-3	TRBV4-2	few	TRBD1	CASSQEGTGRPGNTIYF	TGTGCCAGCAGCCAAGAAGGGACAGGGCGTCCCGGAAACACCATATATTTT
TRBJ1-2	TRBV29-1	-	TRBD1	CSVGGQGTSGYTF	TGCAGCGTTGGGGGACAGGGGACCTCTGGCTACACCTTC
TRBJ2-5	TRBV28	-	-	CASSPPAVSGQETQYF	TGTGCCAGCAGTCCCCCAGCGGTCTCGGGCCAAGAGACCCAGTACTTC
TRBJ1-5	TRBV4-1	-	TRBD1	CASSQTGNSNQPQHF	TGCGCCAGCAGCCAGACAGGGAATAGCAATCAGCCCCAGCATTTT
TRBJ1-3	TRBV4-3	-	-	CASSQAKGIGNTIYF	TGCGCCAGCAGCCAAGCTAAGGGGATTGGAAACACCATATATTTT
TRBJ2-7	TRBV5-1	-	-	CASSLSRPYEQYF	TGCGCCAGCAGCTTATCTAGGCCCTACGAGCAGTACTTC